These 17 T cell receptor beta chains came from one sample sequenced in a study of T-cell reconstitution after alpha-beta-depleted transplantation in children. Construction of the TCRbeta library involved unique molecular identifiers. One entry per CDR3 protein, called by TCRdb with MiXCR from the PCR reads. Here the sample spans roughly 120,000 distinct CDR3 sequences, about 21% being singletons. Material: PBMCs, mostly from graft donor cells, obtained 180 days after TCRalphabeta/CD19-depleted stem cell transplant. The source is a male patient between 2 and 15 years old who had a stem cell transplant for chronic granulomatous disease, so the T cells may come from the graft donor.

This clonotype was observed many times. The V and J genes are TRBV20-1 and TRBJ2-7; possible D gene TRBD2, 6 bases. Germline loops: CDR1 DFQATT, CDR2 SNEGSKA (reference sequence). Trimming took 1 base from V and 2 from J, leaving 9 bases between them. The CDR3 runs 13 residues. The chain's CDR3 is CSARGGEPYEQYF. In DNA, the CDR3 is TGCAGTGCTAGAGGGGGGGAGCCCTACGAGCAGTACTTC.

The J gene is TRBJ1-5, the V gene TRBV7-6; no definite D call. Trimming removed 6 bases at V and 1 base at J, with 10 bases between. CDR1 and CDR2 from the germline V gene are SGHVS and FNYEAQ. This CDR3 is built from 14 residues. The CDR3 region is CASSPSVSNQPQHF. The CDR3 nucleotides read TGTGCCAGCAGTCCTTCGGTGAGCAATCAGCCCCAGCATTTT.

CDR3 nucleotide sequence: TGTGCCAGCAGTTACTCGGGGCGAGAAGAAAACACCATATATTTT. It encodes CASSYSGREENTIYF. The chain links TRBV6-5 to TRBJ1-3; the D gene is possibly TRBD1 (5 bases). Germline CDR1 is MNHEY and CDR2 is SVGAGI. V shed 0 bases and J shed 6 bases, with 12 bases lying between them. CDR3 length equals 15 residues.

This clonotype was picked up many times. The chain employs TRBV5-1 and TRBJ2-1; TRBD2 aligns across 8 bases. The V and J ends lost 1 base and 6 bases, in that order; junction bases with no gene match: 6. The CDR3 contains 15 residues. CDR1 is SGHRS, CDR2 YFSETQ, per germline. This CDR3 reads CASSLQAGEGNEQFF. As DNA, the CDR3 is TGCGCCAGCAGCTTGCAAGCGGGAGAGGGCAATGAGCAGTTCTTC.

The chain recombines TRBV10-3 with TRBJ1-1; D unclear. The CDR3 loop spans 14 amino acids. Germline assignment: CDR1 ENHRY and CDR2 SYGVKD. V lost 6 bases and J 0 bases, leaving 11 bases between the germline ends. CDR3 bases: TGTGCCATCAGAGCAAACCCGATGAACACTGAAGCTTTCTTT. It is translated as CAIRANPMNTEAFF.

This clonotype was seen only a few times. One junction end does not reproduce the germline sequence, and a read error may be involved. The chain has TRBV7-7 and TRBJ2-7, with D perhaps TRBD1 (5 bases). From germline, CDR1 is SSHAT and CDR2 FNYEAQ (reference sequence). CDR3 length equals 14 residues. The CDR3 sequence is CASSLTEPLYEQYF. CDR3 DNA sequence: TGTGCTAGCAGCCTGACAGAACCACTCTACGAGCAGTACTTC.

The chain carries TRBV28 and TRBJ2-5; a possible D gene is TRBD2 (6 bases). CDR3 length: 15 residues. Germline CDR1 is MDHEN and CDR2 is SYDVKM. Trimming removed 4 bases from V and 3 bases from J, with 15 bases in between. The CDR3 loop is CASSSWGAGKETQYF. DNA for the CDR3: TGTGCCAGCAGTTCCTGGGGAGCGGGTAAAGAGACCCAGTACTTC.

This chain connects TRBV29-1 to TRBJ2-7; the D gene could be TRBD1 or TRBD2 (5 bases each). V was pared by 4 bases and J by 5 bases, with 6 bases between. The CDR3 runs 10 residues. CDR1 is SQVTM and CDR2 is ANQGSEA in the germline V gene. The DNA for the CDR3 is TGCAGCGTTGGGGACGACGAGCAGTACTTC. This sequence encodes CSVGDDEQYF.

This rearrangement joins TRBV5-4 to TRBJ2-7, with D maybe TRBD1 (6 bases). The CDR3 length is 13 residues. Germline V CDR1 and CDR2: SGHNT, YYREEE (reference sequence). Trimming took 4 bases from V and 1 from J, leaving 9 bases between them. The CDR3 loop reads CASSGRGSYEQYF. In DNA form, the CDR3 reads TGTGCCAGCAGCGGCAGGGGTTCCTACGAGCAGTACTTC.

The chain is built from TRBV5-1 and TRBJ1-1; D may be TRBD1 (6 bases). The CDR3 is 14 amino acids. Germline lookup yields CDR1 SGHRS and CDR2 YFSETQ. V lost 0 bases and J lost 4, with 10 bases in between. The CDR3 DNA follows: TGCGCCAGCAGCTTGGAGGGGGTCGGCACTGAAGCTTTCTTT. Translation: CASSLEGVGTEAFF.

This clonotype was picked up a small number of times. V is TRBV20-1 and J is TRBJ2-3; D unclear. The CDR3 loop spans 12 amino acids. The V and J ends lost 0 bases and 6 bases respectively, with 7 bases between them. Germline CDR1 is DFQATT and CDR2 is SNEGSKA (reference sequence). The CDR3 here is CSARESYDTQYF. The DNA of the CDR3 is TGCAGTGCTAGAGAGTCTTACGATACGCAGTATTTT.

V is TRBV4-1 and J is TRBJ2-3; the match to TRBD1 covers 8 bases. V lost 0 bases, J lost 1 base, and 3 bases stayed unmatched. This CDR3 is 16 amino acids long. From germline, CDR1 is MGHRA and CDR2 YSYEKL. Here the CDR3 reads CASSQDPTGGTDTQYF. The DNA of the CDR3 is TGCGCCAGCAGCCAAGACCCGACAGGGGGCACAGATACGCAGTATTTT.

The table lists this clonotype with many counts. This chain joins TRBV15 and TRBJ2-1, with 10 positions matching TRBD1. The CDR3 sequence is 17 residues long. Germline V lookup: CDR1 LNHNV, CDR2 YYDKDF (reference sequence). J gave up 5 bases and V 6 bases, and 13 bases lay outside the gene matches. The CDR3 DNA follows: TGTGCCACCAGAATTGACAGGGGGCTACTCAACAACAATGAGCAGTTCTTC. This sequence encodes CATRIDRGLLNNNEQFF.

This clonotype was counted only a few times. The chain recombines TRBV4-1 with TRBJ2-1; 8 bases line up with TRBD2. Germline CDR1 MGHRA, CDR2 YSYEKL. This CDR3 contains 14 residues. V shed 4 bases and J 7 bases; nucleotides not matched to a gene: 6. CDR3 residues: CASSPGLGANEQFF. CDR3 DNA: TGCGCCAGCAGCCCGGGACTAGGGGCGAATGAGCAGTTCTTC.

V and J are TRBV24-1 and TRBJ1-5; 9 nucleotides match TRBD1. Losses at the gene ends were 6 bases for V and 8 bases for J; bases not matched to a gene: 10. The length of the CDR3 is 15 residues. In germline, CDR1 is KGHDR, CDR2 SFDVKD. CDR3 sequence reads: CATSPLGTGREPQHF. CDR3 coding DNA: TGTGCCACCAGTCCTTTGGGGACAGGGCGGGAGCCCCAGCATTTT.

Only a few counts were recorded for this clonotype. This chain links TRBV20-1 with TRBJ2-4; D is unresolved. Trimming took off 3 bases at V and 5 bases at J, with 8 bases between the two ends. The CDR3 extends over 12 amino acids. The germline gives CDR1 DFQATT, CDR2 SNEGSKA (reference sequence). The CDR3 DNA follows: TGCAGTGCTAGTCCGGCCCAAAACATTCAGTACTTC. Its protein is CSASPAQNIQYF.

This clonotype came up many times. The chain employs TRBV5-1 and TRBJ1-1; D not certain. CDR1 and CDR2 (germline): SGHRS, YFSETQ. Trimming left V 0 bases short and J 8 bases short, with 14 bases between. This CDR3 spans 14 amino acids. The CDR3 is CASSLGAEALEAFF. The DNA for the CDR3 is TGCGCCAGCAGCTTGGGCGCGGAGGCCCTGGAAGCTTTCTTT.